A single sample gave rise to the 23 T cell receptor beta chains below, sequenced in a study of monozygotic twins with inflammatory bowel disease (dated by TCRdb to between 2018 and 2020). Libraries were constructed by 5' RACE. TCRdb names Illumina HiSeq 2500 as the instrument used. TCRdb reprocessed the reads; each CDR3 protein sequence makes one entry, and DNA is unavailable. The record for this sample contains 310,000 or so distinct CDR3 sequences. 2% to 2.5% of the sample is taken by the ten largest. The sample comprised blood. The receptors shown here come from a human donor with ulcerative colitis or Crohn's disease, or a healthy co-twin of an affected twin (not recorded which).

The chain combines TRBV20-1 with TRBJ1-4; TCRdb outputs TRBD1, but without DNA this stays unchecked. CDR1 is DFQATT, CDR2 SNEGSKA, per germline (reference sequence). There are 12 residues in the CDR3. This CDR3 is CSAAGVDEKLFF.

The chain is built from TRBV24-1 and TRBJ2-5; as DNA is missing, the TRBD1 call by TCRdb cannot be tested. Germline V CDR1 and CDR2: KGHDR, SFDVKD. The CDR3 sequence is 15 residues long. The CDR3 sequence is CATSDSGTLQETQYF.

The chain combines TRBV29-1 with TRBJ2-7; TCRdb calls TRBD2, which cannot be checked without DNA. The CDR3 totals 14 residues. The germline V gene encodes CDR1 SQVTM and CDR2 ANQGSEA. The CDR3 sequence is CSVNGRGGHNEQYF.

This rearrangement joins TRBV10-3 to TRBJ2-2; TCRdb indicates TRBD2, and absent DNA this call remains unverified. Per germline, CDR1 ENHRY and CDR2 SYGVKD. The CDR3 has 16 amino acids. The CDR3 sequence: CAINPIAGANTGELFF.

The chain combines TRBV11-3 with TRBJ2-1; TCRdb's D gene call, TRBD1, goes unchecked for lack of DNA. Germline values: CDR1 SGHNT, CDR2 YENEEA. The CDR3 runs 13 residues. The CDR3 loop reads CASSLRQGREQFF.

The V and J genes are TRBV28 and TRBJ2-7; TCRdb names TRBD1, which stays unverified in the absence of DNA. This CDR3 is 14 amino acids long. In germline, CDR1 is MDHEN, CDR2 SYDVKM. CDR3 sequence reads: CASIFRRDTNEQYF.

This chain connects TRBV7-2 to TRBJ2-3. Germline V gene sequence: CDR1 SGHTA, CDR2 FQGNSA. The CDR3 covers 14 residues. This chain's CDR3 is CASSLVPNTDTQYF.

This CDR3 reads CAISDSGTGIYTEAFF. This chain links TRBV10-3 with TRBJ1-1; TCRdb indicates TRBD1, and absent DNA this call remains unverified. The CDR3 sequence is 16 residues long. Germline CDR1 ENHRY, CDR2 SYGVKD.

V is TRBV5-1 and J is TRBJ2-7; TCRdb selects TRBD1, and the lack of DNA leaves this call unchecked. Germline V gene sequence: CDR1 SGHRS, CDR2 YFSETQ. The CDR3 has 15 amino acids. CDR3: CASSFAGTGVDEQYF.

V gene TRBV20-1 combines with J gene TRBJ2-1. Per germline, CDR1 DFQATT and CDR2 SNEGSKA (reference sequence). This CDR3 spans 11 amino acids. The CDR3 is CSARRSAEQFF.

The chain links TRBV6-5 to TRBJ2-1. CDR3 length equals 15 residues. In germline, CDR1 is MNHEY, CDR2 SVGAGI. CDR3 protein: CASRFDRSSYNEQFF.

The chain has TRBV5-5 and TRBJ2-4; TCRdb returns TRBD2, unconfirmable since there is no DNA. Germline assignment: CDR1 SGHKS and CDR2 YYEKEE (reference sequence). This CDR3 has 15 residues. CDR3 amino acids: CASSSRPSGKNIQYF.

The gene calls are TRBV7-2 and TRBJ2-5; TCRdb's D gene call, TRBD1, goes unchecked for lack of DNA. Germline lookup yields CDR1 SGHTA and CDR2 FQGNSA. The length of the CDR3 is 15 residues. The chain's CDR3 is CASTVSRGAIETQYF.

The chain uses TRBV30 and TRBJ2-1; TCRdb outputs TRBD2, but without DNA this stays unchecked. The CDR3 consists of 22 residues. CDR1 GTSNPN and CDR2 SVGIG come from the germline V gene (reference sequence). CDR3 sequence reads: CAWSIPWHRGEPGTSDPNEQFF.

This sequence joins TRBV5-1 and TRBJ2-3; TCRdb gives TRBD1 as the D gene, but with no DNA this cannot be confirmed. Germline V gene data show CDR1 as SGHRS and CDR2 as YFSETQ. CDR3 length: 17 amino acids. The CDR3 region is CASSIRNDRGGTDTQYF.

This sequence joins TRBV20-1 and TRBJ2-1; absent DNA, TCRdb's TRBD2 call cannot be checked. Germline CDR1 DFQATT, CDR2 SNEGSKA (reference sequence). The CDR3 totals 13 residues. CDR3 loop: CSARAGGKDEQFF.

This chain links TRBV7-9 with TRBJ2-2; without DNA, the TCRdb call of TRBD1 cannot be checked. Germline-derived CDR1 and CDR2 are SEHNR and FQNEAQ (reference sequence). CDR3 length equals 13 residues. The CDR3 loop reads CASSPLGAWELFF.

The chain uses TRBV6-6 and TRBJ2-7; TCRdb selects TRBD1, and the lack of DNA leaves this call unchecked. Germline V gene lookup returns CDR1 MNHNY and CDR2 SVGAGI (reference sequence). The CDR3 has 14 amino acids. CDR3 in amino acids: CASSYGGSPYEQYF.

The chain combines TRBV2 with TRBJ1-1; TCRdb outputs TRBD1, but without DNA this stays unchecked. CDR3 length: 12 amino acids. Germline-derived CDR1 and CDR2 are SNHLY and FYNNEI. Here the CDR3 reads CASSESSPEAFF.

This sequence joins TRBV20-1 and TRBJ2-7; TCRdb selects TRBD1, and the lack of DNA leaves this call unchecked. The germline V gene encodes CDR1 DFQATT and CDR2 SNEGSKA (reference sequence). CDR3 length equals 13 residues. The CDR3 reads CAVAGAPAYEQYF.

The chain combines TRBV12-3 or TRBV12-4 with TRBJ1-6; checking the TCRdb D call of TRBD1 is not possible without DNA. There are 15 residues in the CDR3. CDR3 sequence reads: CASSPSGVSNSPLHF.

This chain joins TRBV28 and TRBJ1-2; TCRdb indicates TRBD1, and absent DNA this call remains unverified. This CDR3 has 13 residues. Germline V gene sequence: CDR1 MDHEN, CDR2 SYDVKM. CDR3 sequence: CASSSDRRRGYTF.

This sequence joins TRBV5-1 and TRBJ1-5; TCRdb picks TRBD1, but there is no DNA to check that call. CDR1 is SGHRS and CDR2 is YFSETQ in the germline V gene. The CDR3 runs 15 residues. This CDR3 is CASSWTGALGQPQHF.